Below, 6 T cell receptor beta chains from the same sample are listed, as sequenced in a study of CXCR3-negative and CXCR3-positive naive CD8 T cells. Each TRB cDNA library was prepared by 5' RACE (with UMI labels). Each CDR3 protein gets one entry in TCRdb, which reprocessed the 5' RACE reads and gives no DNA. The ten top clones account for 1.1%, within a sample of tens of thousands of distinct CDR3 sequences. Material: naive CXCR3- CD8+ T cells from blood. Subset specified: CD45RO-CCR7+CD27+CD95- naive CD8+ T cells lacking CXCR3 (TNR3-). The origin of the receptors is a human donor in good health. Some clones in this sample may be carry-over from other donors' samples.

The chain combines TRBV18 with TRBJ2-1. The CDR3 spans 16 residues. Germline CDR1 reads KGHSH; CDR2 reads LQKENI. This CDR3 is CASSPRVETNYNEQFF.

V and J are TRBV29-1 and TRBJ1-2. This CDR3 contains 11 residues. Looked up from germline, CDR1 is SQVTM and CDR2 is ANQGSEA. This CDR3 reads CSVGDNYGYTF.

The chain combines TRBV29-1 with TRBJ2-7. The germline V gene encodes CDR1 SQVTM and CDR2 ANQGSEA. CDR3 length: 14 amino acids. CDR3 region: CSVEDSKGTYEQYF.

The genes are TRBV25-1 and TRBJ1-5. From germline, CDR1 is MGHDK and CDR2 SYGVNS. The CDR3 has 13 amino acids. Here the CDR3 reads CASSEGVEVTQHF.

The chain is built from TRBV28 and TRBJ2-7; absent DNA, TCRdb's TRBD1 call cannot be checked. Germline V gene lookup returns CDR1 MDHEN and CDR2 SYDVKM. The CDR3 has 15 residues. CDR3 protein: CASSSTGTGGYEQYF.

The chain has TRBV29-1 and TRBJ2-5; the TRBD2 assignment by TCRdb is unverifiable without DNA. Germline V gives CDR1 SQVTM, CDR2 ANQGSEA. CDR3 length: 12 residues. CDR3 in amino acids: CSVGLEGETQYF.